This T cell receptor beta chain was observed in a study of beta chain features in type 1 diabetes. CDR1 is MNHEY, CDR2 SMNVEV, per germline (reference sequence). The CDR3 totals 15 residues. The V and J ends lost 5 bases and 6 bases, in that order; junction bases with no gene match: 8. A word on this clone: Its antigen is not identified.

What was sequenced were expressed TCRB transcripts, since all of the isolated RNA had been reverse transcribed. Method: immunoSEQ multiplex PCR; TCRdb's copy keeps in-frame clones and lacks some. The data hold 600,000 to 750,000 clones, with 12% observed a single time. General observations from the study: Comparison showed that naive, central memory and Treg TCRB repertoires appeared more similar among patients than among healthy donors. People with Type 1 diabetes carried modestly yet significantly shorter TCRB CDR3s in all four CD4+ subsets.

This chain links TRBV27 with TRBJ2-1; 9 nucleotides line up with TRBD2. This receptor was identified in a man aged 25-40 years with type 1 diabetes. Sequencing was carried out using naive CD4+ T cells from blood. CDR3 sequence: CASSRGLAFSNEQFF. DNA for the CDR3: TGTGCCAGCAGTAGGGGACTAGCCTTCTCCAATGAGCAGTTCTTC.